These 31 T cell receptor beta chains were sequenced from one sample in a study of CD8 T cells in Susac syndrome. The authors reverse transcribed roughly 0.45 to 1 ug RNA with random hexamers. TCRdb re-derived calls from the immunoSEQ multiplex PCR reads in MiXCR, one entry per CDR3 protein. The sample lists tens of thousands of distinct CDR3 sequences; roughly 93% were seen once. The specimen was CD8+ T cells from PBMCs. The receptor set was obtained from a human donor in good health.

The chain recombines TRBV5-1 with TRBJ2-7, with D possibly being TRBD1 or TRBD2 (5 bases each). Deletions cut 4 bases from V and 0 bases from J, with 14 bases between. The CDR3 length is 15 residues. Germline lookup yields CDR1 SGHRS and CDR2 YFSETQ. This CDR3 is CASSVGPTNSYEQYF. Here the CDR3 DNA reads TGCGCCAGCAGCGTGGGACCGACAAACTCCTACGAGCAGTACTTC.

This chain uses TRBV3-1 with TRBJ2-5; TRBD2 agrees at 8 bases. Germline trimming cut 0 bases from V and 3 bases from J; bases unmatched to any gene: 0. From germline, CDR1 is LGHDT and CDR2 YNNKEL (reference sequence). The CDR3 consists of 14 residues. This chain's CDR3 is CASSQELAEETQYF. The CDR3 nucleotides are TGTGCCAGCAGCCAAGAACTAGCGGAAGAGACCCAGTACTTC.

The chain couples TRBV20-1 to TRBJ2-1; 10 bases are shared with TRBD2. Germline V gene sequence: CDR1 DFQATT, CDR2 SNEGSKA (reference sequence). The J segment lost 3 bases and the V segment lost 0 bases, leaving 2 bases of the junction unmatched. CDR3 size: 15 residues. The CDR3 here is CSAREGLAIYNEQFF. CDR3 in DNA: TGCAGTGCTAGAGAGGGACTAGCGATCTACAATGAGCAGTTCTTC.

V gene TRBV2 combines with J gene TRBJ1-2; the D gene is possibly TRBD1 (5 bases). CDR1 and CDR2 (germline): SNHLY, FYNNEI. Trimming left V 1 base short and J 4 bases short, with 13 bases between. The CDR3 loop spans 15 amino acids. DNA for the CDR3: TGTGCCAGCAGTGAAGAGGGCAGCCAGGGCTATGGCTACACCTTC. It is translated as CASSEEGSQGYGYTF.

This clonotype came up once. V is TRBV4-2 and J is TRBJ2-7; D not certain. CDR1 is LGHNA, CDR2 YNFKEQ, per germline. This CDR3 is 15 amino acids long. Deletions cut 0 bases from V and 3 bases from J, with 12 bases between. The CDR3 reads CASSQDVGFNYEQYF. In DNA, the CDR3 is TGTGCCAGCAGCCAAGATGTTGGGTTCAACTACGAGCAGTACTTC.

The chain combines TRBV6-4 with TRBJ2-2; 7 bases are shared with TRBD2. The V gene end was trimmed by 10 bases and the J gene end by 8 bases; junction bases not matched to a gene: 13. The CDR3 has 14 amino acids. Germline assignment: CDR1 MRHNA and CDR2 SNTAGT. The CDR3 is CATSPGLEGGELFF. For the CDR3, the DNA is TGTGCCACCTCTCCCGGACTAGAAGGAGGGGAGCTGTTTTTT.

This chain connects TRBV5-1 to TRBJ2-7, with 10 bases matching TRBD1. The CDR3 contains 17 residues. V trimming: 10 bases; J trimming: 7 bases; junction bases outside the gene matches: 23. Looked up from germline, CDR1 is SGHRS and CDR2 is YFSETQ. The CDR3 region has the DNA TGCGCCTCCCAGGGGGGGACAGGGGATCAAATTCCGATTGAGCAGTACTTC. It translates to CASQGGTGDQIPIEQYF.

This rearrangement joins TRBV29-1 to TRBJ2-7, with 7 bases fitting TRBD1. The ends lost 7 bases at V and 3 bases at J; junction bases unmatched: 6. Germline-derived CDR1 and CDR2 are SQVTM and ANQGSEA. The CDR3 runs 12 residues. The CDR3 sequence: CSAVTGDYEQYF. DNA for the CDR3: TGCAGCGCCGTCACAGGGGACTACGAGCAGTACTTC.

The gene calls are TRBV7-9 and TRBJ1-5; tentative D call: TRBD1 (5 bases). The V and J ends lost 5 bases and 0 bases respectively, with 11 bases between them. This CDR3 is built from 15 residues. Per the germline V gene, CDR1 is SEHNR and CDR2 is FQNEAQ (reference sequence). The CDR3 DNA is TGTGCCAGCAGCGGGGCAGATCTTAGCAATCAGCCCCAGCATTTT. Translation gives CASSGADLSNQPQHF.

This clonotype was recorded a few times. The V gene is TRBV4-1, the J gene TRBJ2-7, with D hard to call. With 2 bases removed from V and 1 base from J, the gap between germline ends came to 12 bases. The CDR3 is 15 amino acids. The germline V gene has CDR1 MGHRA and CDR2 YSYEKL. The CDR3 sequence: CASSQLSGSSYEQYF. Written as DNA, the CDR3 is TGCGCCAGCAGCCAATTGAGTGGCAGTTCCTACGAGCAGTACTTC.

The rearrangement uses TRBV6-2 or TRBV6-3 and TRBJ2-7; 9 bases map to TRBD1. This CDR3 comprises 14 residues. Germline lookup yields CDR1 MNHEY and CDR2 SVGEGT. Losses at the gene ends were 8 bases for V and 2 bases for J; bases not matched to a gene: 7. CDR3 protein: CASGSGTGTYEQYF. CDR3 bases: TGTGCCAGCGGGTCCGGGACAGGGACCTACGAGCAGTACTTC.

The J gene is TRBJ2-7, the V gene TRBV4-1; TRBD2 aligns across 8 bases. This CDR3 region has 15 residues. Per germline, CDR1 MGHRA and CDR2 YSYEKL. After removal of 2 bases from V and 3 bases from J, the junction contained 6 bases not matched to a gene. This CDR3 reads CASSQTTAGGYEQYF. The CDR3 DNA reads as TGCGCCAGCAGCCAAACGACCGCGGGAGGCTACGAGCAGTACTTC.

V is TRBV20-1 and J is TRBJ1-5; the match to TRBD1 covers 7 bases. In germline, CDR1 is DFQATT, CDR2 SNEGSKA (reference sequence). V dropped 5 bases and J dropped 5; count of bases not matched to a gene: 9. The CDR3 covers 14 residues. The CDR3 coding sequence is TGCAGTGCTGGGGGACAGAACATACATCAGCCCCAGCATTTT. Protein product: CSAGGQNIHQPQHF.

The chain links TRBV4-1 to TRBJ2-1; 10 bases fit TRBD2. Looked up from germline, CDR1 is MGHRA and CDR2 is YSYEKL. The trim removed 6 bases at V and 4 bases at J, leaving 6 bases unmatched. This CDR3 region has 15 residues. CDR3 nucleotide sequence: TGCGCCAGCAGTTCGGGGACTAGCGTATACAATGAGCAGTTCTTC. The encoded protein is CASSSGTSVYNEQFF.

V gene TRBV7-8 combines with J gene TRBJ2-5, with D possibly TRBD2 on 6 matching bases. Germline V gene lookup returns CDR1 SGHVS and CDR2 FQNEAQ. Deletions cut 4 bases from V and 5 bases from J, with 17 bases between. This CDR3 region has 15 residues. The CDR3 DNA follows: TGTGCCAGCAGCTCAGCGGGTCCAGCAGGGGAGACCCAGTACTTC. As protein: CASSSAGPAGETQYF.

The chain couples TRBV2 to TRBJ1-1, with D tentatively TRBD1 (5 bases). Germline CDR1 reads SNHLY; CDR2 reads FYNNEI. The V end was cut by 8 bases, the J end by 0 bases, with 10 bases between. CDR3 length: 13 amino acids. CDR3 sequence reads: CASVQGLNTEAFF. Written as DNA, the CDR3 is TGTGCCAGCGTTCAGGGCTTGAACACTGAAGCTTTCTTT.

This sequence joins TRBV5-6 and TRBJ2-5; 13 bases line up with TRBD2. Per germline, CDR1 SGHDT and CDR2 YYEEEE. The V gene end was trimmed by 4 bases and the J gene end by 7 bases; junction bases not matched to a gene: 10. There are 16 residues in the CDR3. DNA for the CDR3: TGTGCCAGCAGCGGGGGACTAGCGGGAATCTGGGGGACCCAGTACTTC. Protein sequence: CASSGGLAGIWGTQYF.

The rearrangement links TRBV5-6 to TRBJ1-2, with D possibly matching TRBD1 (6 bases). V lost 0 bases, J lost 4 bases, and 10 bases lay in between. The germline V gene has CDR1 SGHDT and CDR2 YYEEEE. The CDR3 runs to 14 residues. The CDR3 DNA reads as TGTGCCAGCAGCTTGGGGACAGCCGTCTATGGCTACACCTTC. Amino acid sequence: CASSLGTAVYGYTF.

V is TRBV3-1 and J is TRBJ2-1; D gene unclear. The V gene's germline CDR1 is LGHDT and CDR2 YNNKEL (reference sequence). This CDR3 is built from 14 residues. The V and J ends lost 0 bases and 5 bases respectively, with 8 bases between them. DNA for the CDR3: TGTGCCAGCAGCCAAGAGGCTGGACACAATGAGCAGTTCTTC. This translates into CASSQEAGHNEQFF.

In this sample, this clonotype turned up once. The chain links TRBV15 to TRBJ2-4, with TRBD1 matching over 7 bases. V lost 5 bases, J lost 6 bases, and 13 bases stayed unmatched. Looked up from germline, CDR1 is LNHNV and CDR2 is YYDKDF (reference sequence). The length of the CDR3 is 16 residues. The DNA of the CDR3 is TGTGCCACCAGCCCCTCACGGGCAGGGGGAGCAAACATTCAGTACTTC. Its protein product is CATSPSRAGGANIQYF.

DNA of the CDR3: TGTGCCAGCAGTTCCGACAGGGGGCGAAATACCGGCGACGAGCAGTACTTC. It translates to CASSSDRGRNTGDEQYF. The chain uses TRBV7-2 and TRBJ2-7, with 10 bases fitting TRBD1. Trimming removed 6 bases from V and 5 bases from J; junction bases left unmatched: 16. CDR3 size: 17 residues. Per germline, CDR1 SGHTA and CDR2 FQGNSA.

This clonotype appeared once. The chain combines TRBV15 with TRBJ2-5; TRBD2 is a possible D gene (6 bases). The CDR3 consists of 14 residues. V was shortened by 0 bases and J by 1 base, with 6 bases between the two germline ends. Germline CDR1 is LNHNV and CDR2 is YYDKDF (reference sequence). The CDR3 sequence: CATSREGGQETQYF. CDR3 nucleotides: TGTGCCACCAGCAGAGAGGGGGGCCAAGAGACCCAGTACTTC.

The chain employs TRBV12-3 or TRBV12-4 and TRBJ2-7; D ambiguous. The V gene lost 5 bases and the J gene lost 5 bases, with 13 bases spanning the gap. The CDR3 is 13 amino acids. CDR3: CASSGYLLNEQYF. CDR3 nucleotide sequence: TGTGCCAGCAGTGGTTACCTCTTAAACGAGCAGTACTTC.

CDR3 in DNA: TGCGCCAGCAGCCAAACCGGGACAGTCTTCGAGACCCAGTACTTC. Encoded protein: CASSQTGTVFETQYF. The genes are TRBV5-1 and TRBJ2-5; 7 nucleotides match TRBD1. V lost 4 bases, J lost 5 bases, and 11 bases stayed unmatched. CDR1 and CDR2 from the germline V gene are SGHRS and YFSETQ. The CDR3 is 15 amino acids.

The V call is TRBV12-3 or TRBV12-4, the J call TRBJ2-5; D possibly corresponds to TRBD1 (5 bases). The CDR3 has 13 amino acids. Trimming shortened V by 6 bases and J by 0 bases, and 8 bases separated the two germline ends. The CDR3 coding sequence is TGTGCCAGCAGACAGGTGGACCAAGAGACCCAGTACTTC. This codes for CASRQVDQETQYF.

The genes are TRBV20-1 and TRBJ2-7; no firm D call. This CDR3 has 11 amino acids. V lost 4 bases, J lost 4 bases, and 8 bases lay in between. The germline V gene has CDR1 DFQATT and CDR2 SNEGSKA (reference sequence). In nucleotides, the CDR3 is TGCAGTGCTATCCAAAAGTACGAGCAGTACTTC. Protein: CSAIQKYEQYF.

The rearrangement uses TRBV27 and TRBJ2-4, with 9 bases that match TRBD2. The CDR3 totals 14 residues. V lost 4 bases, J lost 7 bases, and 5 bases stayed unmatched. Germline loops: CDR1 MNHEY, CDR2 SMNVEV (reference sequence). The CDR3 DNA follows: TGTGCCAGCAGTTACGGGACTAGCACCAACATTCAGTACTTC. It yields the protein CASSYGTSTNIQYF.

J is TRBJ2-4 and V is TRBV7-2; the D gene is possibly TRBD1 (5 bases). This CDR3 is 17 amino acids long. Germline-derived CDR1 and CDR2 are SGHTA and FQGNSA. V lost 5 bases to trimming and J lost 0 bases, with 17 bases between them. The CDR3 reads CASSIGAGFSAKNIQYF. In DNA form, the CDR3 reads TGTGCCAGCAGCATTGGGGCAGGCTTTTCAGCCAAAAACATTCAGTACTTC.

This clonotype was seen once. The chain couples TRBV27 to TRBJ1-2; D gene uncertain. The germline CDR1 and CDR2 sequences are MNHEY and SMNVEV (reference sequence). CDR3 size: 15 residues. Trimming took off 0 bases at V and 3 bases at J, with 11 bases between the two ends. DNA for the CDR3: TGTGCCAGCAGTTTATCGAGAAGACTTCACTATGGCTACACCTTC. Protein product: CASSLSRRLHYGYTF.

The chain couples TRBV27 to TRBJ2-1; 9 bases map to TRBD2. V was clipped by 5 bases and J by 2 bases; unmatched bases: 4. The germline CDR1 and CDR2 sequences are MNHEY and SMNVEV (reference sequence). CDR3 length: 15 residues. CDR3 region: CASSPIAGAYNEQFF. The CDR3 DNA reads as TGTGCCAGCAGTCCTATAGCGGGAGCCTACAATGAGCAGTTCTTC.

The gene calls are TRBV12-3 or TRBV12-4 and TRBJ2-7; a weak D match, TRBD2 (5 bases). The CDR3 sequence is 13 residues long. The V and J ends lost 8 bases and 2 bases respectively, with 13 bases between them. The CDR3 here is CASAPGSTYEQYF. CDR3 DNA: TGTGCCAGCGCCCCGGGATCAACCTACGAGCAGTACTTC.